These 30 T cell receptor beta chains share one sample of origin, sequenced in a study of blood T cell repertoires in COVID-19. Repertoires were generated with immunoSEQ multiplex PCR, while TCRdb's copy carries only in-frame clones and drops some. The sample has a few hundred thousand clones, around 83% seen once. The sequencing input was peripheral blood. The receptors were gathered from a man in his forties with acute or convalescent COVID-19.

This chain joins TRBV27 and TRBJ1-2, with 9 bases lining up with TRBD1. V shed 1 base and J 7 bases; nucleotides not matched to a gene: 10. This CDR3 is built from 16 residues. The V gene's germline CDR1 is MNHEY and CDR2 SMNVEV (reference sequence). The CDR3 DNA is TGTGCCAGCAGTTTATTTTGGGACAGGGAACAGGGTGGCTACACCTTC. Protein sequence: CASSLFWDREQGGYTF.

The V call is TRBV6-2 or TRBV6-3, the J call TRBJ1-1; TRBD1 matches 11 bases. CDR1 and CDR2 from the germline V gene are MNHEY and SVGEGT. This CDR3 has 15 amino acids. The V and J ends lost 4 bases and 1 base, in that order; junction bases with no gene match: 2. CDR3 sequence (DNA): TGTGCCAGCAGTTGGACAGGGGGCGAGAACACTGAAGCTTTCTTT. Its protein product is CASSWTGGENTEAFF.

CDR3 in amino acids: CASSLSSNQPQHF. The CDR3 nucleotides are TGTGCCAGCAGTTTGAGTAGCAATCAGCCCCAGCATTTT. This rearrangement joins TRBV2 to TRBJ1-5; D is uncertain. The CDR3 is 13 amino acids. V dropped 5 bases and J dropped 0 bases, with 5 bases sitting between them. The germline gives CDR1 SNHLY, CDR2 FYNNEI. Full variable domain (remainder filled in from reference TRBV2 and TRBJ1-5): EPEVTQTPSHQVTQMGQEVILRCVPISNHLYFYWYRQILGQKVEFLVSFYNNEISEKSEIFDDQFSVERPDGSNFTLKIRSTKLEDSAMYFCASSLSSNQPQHFGDGTRLSIL.

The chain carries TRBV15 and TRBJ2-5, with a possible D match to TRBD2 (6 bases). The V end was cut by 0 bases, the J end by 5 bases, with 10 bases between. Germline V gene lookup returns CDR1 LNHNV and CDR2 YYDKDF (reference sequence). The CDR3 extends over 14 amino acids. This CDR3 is CATSRDTGEETQYF. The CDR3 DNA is TGTGCCACCAGCAGAGATACGGGGGAGGAGACCCAGTACTTC.

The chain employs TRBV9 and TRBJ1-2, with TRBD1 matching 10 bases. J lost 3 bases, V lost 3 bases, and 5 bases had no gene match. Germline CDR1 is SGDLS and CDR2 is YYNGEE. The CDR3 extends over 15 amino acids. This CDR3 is CASSGDRGRHYGYTF. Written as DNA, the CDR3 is TGTGCCAGCAGCGGAGACAGGGGGCGTCACTATGGCTACACCTTC.

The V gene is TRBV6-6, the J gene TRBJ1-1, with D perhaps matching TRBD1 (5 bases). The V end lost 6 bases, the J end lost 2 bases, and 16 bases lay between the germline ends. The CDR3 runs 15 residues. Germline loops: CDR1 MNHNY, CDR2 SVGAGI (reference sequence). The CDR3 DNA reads TGTGCCAGCAGCCACCCGTCCGGGACTAACACTGAAGCTTTCTTT. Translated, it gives CASSHPSGTNTEAFF.

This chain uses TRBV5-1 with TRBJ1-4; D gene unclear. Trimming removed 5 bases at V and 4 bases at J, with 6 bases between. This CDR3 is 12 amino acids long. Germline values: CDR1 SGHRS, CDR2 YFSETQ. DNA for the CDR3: TGCGCCAGCAGGCAGGATAATGAAAAACTGTTTTTT. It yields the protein CASRQDNEKLFF.

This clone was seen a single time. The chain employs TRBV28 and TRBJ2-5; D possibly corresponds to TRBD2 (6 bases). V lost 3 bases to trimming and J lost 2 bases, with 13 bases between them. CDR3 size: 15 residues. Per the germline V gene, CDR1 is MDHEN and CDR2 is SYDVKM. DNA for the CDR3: TGTGCCAGCAGTTTGGACGGGGGAAGACAAGAGACCCAGTACTTC. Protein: CASSLDGGRQETQYF.

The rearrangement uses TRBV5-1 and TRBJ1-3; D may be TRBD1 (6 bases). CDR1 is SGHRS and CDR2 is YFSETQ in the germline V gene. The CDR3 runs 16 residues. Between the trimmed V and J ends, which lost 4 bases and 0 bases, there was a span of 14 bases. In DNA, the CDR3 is TGCGCCAGCAGCCCGAGGACAGTCGACTCTGGAAACACCATATATTTT. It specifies CASSPRTVDSGNTIYF. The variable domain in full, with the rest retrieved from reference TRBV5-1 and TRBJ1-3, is KAGVTQTPRYLIKTRGQQVTLSCSPISGHRSVSWYQQTPGQGLQFLFEYFSETQRNKGNFPGRFSGRQFSNSRSEMNVSTLELGDSALYLCASSPRTVDSGNTIYFGEGSWLTVV.

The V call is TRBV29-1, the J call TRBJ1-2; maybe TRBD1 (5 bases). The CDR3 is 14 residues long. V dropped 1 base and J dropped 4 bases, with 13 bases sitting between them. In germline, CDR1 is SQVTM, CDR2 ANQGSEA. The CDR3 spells CSVEGEGLSYGYTF. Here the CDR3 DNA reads TGCAGCGTTGAAGGGGAGGGGTTGAGCTATGGCTACACCTTC. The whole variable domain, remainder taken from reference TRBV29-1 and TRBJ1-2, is SAVISQKPSRDICQRGTSLTIQCQVDSQVTMMFWYRQQPGQSLTLIATANQGSEATYESGFVIDKFPISRPNLTFSTLTVSNMSPEDSSIYLCSVEGEGLSYGYTFGSGTRLTVV.

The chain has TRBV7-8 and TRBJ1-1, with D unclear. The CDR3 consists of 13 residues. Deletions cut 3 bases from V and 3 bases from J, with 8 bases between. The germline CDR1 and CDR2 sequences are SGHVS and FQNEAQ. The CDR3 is CASSFVRDTEAFF. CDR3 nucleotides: TGTGCCAGCAGCTTCGTTCGGGACACTGAAGCTTTCTTT.

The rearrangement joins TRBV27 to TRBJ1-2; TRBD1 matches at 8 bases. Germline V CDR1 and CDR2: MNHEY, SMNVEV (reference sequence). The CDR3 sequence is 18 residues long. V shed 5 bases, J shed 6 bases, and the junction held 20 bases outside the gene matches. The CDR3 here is CASSPESAGGYSVDGYTF. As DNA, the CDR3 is TGTGCCAGCAGTCCGGAGTCGGCAGGGGGCTATTCCGTGGATGGCTACACCTTC.

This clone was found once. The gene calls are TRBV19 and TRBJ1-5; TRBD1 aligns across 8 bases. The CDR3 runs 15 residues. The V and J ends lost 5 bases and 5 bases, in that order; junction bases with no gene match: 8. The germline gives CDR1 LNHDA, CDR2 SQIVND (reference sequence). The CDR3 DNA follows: TGTGCCAGTAGTCGGACAGGGATAGTCTATCAGCCCCAGCATTTT. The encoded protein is CASSRTGIVYQPQHF.

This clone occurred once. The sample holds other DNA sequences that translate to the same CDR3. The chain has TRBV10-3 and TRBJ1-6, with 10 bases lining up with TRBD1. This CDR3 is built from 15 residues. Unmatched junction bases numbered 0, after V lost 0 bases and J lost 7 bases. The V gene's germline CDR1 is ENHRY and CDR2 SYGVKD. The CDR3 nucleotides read TGTGCCATCAGTGAGTCGGGACAGGGGAATTCACCCCTCCACTTT. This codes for CAISESGQGNSPLHF.

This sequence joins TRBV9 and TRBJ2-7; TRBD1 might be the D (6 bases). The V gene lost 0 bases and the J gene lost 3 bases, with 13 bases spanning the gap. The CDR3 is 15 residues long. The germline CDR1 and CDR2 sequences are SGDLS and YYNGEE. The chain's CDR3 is CASSVATGSYYEQYF. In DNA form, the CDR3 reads TGTGCCAGCAGCGTAGCGACAGGCTCATACTACGAGCAGTACTTC. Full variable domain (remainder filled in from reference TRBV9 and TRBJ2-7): DSGVTQTPKHLITATGQRVTLRCSPRSGDLSVYWYQQSLDQGLQFLIQYYNGEERAKGNILERFSAQQFPDLHSELNLSSLELGDSALYFCASSVATGSYYEQYFGPGTRLTVT.

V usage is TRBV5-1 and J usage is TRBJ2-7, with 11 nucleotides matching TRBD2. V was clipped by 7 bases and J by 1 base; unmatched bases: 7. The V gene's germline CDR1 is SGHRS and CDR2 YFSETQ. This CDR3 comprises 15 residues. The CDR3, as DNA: TGCGCCAGCCGAACTAGCGGGGGACTATCCTACGAGCAGTACTTC. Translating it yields CASRTSGGLSYEQYF.

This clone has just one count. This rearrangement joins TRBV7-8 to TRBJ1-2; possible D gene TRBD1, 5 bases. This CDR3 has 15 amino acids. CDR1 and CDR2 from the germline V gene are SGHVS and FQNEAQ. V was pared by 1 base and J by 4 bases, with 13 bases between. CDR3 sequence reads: CASSLVWGGPYGYTF. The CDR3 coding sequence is TGTGCCAGCAGCTTAGTATGGGGGGGTCCCTATGGCTACACCTTC.

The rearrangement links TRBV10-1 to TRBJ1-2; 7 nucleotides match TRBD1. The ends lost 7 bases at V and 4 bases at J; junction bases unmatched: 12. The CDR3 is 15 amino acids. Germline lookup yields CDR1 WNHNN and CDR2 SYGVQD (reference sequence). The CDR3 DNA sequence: TGCGCCAGCACCCAAGACAGGGCTGGTGTCTATGGCTACACCTTC. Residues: CASTQDRAGVYGYTF.

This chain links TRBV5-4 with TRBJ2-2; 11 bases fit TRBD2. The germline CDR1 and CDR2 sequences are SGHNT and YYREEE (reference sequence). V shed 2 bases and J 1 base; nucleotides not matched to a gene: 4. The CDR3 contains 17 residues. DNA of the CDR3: TGTGCCAGCAGCTTCCCTACTAGCGGGGGGAACACCGGGGAGCTGTTTTTT. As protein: CASSFPTSGGNTGELFF.

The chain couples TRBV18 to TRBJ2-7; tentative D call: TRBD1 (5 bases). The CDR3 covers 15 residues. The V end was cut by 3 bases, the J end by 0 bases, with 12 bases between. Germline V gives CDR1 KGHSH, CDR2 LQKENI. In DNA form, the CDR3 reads TGTGCCAGCTCACCGGGGCAGTCAAACTCCTACGAGCAGTACTTC. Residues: CASSPGQSNSYEQYF.

The CDR3 sequence: CASSLRRGNHEQYF. CDR3 sequence (DNA): TGCGCCAGCAGCTTGAGAAGGGGTAATCACGAGCAGTACTTC. This chain uses TRBV5-1 with TRBJ2-7, with a possible D match to TRBD1 (5 bases). Germline CDR1 SGHRS, CDR2 YFSETQ. CDR3 length: 14 amino acids. The V end lost 1 base, the J end lost 5 bases, and 13 bases lay between the germline ends.

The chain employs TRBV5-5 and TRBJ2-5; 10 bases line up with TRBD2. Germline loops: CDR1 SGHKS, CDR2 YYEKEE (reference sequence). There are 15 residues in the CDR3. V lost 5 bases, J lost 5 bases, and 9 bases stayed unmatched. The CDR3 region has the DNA TGTGCCAGCAGAAGTGTAGCGGGGGGTCGGGAGACCCAGTACTTC. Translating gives CASRSVAGGRETQYF.

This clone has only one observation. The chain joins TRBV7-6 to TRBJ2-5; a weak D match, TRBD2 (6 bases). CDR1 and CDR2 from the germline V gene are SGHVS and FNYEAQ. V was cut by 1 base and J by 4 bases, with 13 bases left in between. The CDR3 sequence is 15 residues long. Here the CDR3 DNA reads TGTGCCAGCAGCTTAGGAATAGAGGAGGGAGAGACCCAGTACTTC. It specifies CASSLGIEEGETQYF.

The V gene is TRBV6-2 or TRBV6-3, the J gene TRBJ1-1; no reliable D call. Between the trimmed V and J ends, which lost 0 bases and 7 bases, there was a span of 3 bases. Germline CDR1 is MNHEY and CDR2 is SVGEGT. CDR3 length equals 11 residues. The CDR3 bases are TGTGCCAGCAGTTACTCCCTTGAAGCTTTCTTT. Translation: CASSYSLEAFF.

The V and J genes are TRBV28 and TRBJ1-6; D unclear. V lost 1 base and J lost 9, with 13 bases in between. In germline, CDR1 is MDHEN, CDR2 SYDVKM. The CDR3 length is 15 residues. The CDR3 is CASSLSGPLRSPLHF. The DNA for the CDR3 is TGTGCCAGCAGTTTATCAGGTCCTCTACGTTCACCCCTCCACTTT.

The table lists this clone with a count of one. The DNA of the CDR3 is TGCGCCAGCAGACTGGACAACTACAATGAGCAGTTCTTC. Its protein is CASRLDNYNEQFF. The chain uses TRBV5-1 and TRBJ2-1; D possibly corresponds to TRBD1 (5 bases). Germline V CDR1 and CDR2: SGHRS, YFSETQ. Trimming cost V 5 bases and J 3 bases, with 9 bases left between them. The CDR3 loop spans 13 amino acids. The entire variable domain, with the rest obtained from reference TRBV5-1 and TRBJ2-1, is as follows: KAGVTQTPRYLIKTRGQQVTLSCSPISGHRSVSWYQQTPGQGLQFLFEYFSETQRNKGNFPGRFSGRQFSNSRSEMNVSTLELGDSALYLCASRLDNYNEQFFGPGTRLTVL.

DNA for the CDR3: TGTGCCAGCAGGCCGGGACAGACTTTGCTACGCGGCTACACCTTC. Protein product: CASRPGQTLLRGYTF. The rearrangement joins TRBV11-2 to TRBJ1-2; 7 bases align to TRBD1. This CDR3 is built from 15 residues. Per the germline V gene, CDR1 is SGHAT and CDR2 is FQNNGV. J gave up 8 bases and V 6 bases, and 15 bases lay outside the gene matches.

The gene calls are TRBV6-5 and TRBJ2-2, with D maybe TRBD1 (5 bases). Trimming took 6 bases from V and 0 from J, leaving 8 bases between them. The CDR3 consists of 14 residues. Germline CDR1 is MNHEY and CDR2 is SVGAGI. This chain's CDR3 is CASRRQSNTGELFF. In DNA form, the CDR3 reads TGTGCCAGCAGAAGACAGTCGAACACCGGGGAGCTGTTTTTT.

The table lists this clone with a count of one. In DNA form, the CDR3 reads TGTGCCAGCAGCCAAGATGTCGGGAACAGGGGGCGACGGGATTCACCCCTCCACTTT. Residues: CASSQDVGNRGRRDSPLHF. This rearrangement joins TRBV14 to TRBJ1-6; 9 nucleotides match TRBD1. The CDR3 covers 19 residues. The V and J ends lost 0 bases and 8 bases, in that order; junction bases with no gene match: 14. Germline V gene sequence: CDR1 SGHDN, CDR2 FVKESK.

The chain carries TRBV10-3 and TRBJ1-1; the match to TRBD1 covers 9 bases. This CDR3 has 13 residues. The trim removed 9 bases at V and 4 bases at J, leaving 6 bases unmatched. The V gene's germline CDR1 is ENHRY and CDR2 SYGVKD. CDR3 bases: TGTGCCATTGACAGGGGGGACGCCACTGAAGCTTTCTTT. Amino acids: CAIDRGDATEAFF.